This T cell receptor beta chain originates from a study of T cell clusters in autoimmune cytopenias. This clonotype is labeled medium-sized (0.01 to 0.1%) based on frequency. Its specificity is not known. TRB rearrangements were amplified by touch-down multiplex PCR with mixed TRB-A/B primers. TCRdb reprocessed the multiplex PCR reads, with one entry per CDR3 protein and no DNA. The table for this sample gives some 6,000 distinct CDR3 sequences. CDR1 is MNHNS, CDR2 SASEGT, per germline. The CDR3 loop spans 16 amino acids. Roughly 38,000 genome equivalents of blood DNA were amplified for TRB. Study-wide results and limits: No experiment has yet validated the function of the T cell clusters defined in silico.

These data were also reused for a study on T cell repertoires in aging, cancer and after chemotherapy.

The TCR comes from a human donor in good health. The specimen sequenced was peripheral blood. The chain links TRBV6-1 to TRBJ1-2; TCRdb proposes TRBD1, but this gene call is untestable without DNA. CDR3 sequence reads: CASSEAGQGGHHGYTF.